Presented here are 12 T cell receptor beta chains from one specimen sequenced in a study of blood T cell repertoires in COVID-19. Method: immunoSEQ multiplex PCR; TCRdb's copy keeps in-frame clones and lacks some. The data hold approximately 190,000 clones, with under 90% observed a single time. Material: peripheral blood. All receptors come from a human donor in a cohort sampled during active COVID-19.

The chain links TRBV6-2 or TRBV6-3 to TRBJ1-2, with a possible D match to TRBD1 (5 bases). Trimming cost V 0 bases and J 3 bases, with 14 bases left between them. Germline V gives CDR1 MNHEY, CDR2 SVGEGT. The CDR3 sequence is 16 residues long. CDR3 in DNA: TGTGCCAGCAGTTACTCGCCCGGGCAGGGATACTATGGCTACACCTTC. Translated: CASSYSPGQGYYGYTF.

J is TRBJ2-1 and V is TRBV7-3, with D perhaps matching TRBD2 (6 bases). Per the germline V gene, CDR1 is SGHTA and CDR2 is FQGTGA. This CDR3 spans 15 amino acids. The V end lost 2 bases, the J end lost 3 bases, and 11 bases lay between the germline ends. The CDR3 region has the DNA TGTGCCAGCAGCTTACGCGGGGTAAACTACAATGAGCAGTTCTTC. This codes for CASSLRGVNYNEQFF.

The V call is TRBV9, the J call TRBJ2-7; 10 nucleotides agree with TRBD1. The CDR3 is 15 residues long. Germline CDR1 is SGDLS and CDR2 is YYNGEE. Trimming took 0 bases from V and 5 from J; bases not matched to a gene: 5. The CDR3 protein is CASSVEGTGVHEQYF. The CDR3 coding sequence is TGTGCCAGCAGCGTAGAAGGGACAGGGGTCCACGAGCAGTACTTC. Full variable domain (outside the CDR3, taken from reference TRBV9 and TRBJ2-7): DSGVTQTPKHLITATGQRVTLRCSPRSGDLSVYWYQQSLDQGLQFLIQYYNGEERAKGNILERFSAQQFPDLHSELNLSSLELGDSALYFCASSVEGTGVHEQYFGPGTRLTVT.

This clone occurred many times. This sequence joins TRBV28 and TRBJ1-1; D unresolved. V was cut by 2 bases and J by 5 bases, with 6 bases left in between. This CDR3 region has 12 residues. The germline gives CDR1 MDHEN, CDR2 SYDVKM. CDR3 nucleotide sequence: TGTGCCAGCAGTTTAGAGGTTACTGAAGCTTTCTTT. This translates into CASSLEVTEAFF.

As DNA, the CDR3 is TGTGCCAGCAGTTCCCTGAACACCATATATTTT. Amino acids: CASSSLNTIYF. The rearrangement uses TRBV12-3 or TRBV12-4 and TRBJ1-3; no clear D gene. The CDR3 totals 11 residues. The V gene lost 4 bases and the J gene lost 7 bases, with 5 bases spanning the gap.

The V gene is TRBV6-5, the J gene TRBJ2-2, with D perhaps TRBD2 (5 bases). V was shortened by 6 bases and J by 4 bases, with 12 bases between the two germline ends. Germline CDR1 is MNHEY and CDR2 is SVGAGI. The CDR3 has 14 amino acids. The CDR3 coding sequence is TGTGCCAGCAGGCCCGGACTGCCCACCGGGGAGCTGTTTTTT. Amino acid sequence: CASRPGLPTGELFF.

V and J are TRBV6-1 and TRBJ2-5; D is ambiguous. V was trimmed by 1 base and J by 1 base, leaving 7 bases between them. The CDR3 length is 14 residues. Germline V gene data show CDR1 as MNHNS and CDR2 as SASEGT. The CDR3 spells CASSEGVFQETQYF. CDR3 coding DNA: TGTGCCAGCAGTGAAGGTGTCTTCCAAGAGACCCAGTACTTC.

The J gene is TRBJ2-2, the V gene TRBV6-6; TRBD1 is a possible D gene (7 bases). The CDR3 contains 14 residues. V was shortened by 8 bases and J by 5 bases, with 15 bases between the two germline ends. The germline gives CDR1 MNHNY, CDR2 SVGAGI (reference sequence). The CDR3 DNA reads as TGTGCCAGCTTAGACAGGGAGGTTACCGGGGAGCTGTTTTTT. It encodes CASLDREVTGELFF.

The sample holds a few counts of this clone. V and J are TRBV9 and TRBJ1-1; no clear D. Germline V gene lookup returns CDR1 SGDLS and CDR2 YYNGEE. The V gene lost 1 base and the J gene lost 0 bases, with 4 bases spanning the gap. This CDR3 has 13 amino acids. DNA of the CDR3: TGTGCCAGCAGCGTACTCCTGAACACTGAAGCTTTCTTT. Translating it yields CASSVLLNTEAFF.

This chain uses TRBV5-1 with TRBJ2-1, with 9 bases matching TRBD1. Unmatched junction bases numbered 6, after V lost 4 bases and J lost 4 bases. The CDR3 extends over 15 amino acids. Germline V CDR1 and CDR2: SGHRS, YFSETQ. The CDR3 sequence: CASSRRDRVYNEQFF. The CDR3 nucleotides read TGCGCCAGCAGCCGCCGGGACAGGGTATACAATGAGCAGTTCTTC.

This chain links TRBV10-3 with TRBJ1-1; D is unresolved. Deletions cut 7 bases from V and 1 base from J, with 10 bases between. Germline assignment: CDR1 ENHRY and CDR2 SYGVKD. This CDR3 comprises 13 residues. In nucleotides, the CDR3 is TGTGCCATCACTCGAGGGTGGAACACTGAAGCTTTCTTT. Amino acid sequence: CAITRGWNTEAFF.

This clone was seen only once. The chain joins TRBV10-3 to TRBJ2-3; TRBD2 might be the D (5 bases). V lost 3 bases to trimming and J lost 2 bases, with 15 bases between them. Germline loops: CDR1 ENHRY, CDR2 SYGVKD. There are 16 residues in the CDR3. This CDR3 reads CAISDIQLVVTDTQYF. CDR3 coding DNA: TGTGCCATCAGTGATATCCAACTAGTCGTCACAGATACGCAGTATTTT.